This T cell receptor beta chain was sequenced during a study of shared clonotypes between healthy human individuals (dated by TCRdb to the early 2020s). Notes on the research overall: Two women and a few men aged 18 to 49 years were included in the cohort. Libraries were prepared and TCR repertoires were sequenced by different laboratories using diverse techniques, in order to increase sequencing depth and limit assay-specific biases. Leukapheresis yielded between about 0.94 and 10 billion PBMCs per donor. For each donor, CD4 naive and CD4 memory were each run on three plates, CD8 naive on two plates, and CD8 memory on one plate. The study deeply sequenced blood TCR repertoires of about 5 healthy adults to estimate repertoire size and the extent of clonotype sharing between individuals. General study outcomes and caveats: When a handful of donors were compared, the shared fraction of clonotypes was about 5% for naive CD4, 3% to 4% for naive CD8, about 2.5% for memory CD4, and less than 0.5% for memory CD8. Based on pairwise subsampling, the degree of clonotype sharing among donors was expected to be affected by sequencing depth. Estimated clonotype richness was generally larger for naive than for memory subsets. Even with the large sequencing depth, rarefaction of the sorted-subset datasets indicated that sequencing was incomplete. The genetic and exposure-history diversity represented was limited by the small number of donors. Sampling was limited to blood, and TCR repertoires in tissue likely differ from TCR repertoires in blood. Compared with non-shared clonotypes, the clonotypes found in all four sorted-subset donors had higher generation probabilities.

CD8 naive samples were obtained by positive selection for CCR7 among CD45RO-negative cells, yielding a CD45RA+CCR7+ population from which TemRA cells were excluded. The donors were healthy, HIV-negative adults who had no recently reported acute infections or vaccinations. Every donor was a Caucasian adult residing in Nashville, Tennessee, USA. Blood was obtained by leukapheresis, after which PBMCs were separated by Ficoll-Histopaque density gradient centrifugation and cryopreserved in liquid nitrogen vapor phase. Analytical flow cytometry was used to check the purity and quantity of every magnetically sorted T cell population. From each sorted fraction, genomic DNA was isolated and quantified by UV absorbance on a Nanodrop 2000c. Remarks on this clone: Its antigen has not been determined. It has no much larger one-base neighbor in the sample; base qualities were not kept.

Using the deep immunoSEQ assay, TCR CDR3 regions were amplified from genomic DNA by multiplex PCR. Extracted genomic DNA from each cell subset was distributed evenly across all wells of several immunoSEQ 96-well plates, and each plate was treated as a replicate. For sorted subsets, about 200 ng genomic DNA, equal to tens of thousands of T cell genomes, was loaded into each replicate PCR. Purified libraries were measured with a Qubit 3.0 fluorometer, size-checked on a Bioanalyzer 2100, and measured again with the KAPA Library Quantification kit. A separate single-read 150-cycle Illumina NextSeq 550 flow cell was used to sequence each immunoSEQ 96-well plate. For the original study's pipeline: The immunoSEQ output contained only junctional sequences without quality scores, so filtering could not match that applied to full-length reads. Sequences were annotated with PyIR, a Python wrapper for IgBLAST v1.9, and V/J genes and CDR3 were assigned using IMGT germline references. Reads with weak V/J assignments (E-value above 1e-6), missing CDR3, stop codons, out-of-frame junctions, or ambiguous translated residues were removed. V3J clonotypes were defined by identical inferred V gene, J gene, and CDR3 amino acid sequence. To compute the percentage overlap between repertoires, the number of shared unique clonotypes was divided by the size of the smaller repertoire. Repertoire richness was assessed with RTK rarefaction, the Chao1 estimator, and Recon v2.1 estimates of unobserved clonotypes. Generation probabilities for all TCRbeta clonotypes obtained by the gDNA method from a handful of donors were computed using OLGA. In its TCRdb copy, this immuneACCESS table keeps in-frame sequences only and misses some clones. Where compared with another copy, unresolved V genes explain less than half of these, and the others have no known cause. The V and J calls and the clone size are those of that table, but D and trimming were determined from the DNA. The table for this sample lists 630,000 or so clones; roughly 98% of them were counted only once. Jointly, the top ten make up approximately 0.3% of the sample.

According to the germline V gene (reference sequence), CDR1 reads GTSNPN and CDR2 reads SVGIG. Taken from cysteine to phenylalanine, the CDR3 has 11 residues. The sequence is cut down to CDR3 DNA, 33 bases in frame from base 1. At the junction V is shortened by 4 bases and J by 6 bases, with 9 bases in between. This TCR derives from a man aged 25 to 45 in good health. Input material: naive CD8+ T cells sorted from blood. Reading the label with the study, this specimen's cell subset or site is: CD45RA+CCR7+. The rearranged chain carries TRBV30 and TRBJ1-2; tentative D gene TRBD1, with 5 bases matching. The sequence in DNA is TGTGCCTGGACCGGCAGGGATGGCTACACCTTC. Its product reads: CAWTGRDGYTF.